This passage covers 19 T cell receptor beta chains from one sample sequenced in a study of shared clonotypes between healthy human individuals. Assay used: immunoSEQ multiplex PCR; TCRdb lists only in-frame clones, some missing. This table holds some 2,000,000 clones, 85% to 95% found once. The sequenced sample was naive CD4+ T cells sorted from blood. Stated subset: CD45RA+ positively selected. These receptors came from a man in his late teens or twenties in good health.

CDR3 nucleotide sequence: TGTGCCAGCAGCCAAGGGACAGGGGGTCAGGATACGCAGTATTTT. Translating gives CASSQGTGGQDTQYF. The genes are TRBV14 and TRBJ2-3, with 10 positions matching TRBD1. The length of the CDR3 is 15 residues. The V segment lost 1 base and the J segment 6 bases; nucleotides outside the gene matches: 4. CDR1 SGHDN and CDR2 FVKESK come from the germline V gene. The variable domain in full, completed from reference TRBV14 and TRBJ2-3, reads EAGVTQFPSHSVIEKGQTVTLRCDPISGHDNLYWYRRVMGKEIKFLLHFVKESKQDESGMPNNRFLAERTGGTYSTLKVQPAELEDSGVYFCASSQGTGGQDTQYFGPGTRLTVL.

V and J are TRBV19 and TRBJ1-6; D is perhaps TRBD1 (5 bases). Germline CDR1 LNHDA, CDR2 SQIVND (reference sequence). CDR3 length: 13 residues. V lost 6 bases, J lost 7 bases, and 10 bases lay in between. CDR3 in amino acids: CASRQGGNSPLHF. The CDR3, as DNA: TGTGCCAGTAGGCAGGGAGGGAATTCACCCCTCCACTTT.

This clone was seen just once. Other DNA sequences in the same sample also yield this CDR3. The chain combines TRBV5-1 with TRBJ2-3; D gene ambiguous. CDR1 is SGHRS, CDR2 YFSETQ, per germline. The CDR3 sequence is 14 residues long. The V and J ends lost 0 bases and 2 bases respectively, with 7 bases between them. CDR3 sequence: CASSLGQPTDTQYF. In DNA, the CDR3 is TGCGCCAGCAGCTTGGGGCAGCCCACAGATACGCAGTATTTT. The full variable domain, in which reference TRBV5-1 and TRBJ2-3 provide the parts outside the CDR3, is KAGVTQTPRYLIKTRGQQVTLSCSPISGHRSVSWYQQTPGQGLQFLFEYFSETQRNKGNFPGRFSGRQFSNSRSEMNVSTLELGDSALYLCASSLGQPTDTQYFGPGTRLTVL.

The CDR3, as DNA: TGTGCCAGCAGCTTAGAAGGTCGGCAGGGGAGCACAGATACGCAGTATTTT. The encoded protein is CASSLEGRQGSTDTQYF. The chain has TRBV7-9 and TRBJ2-3; possible D gene TRBD1, 6 bases. V gave up 1 base and J gave up 0 bases, with 14 bases separating them. Germline V gives CDR1 SEHNR, CDR2 FQNEAQ (reference sequence). CDR3 length: 17 amino acids.

The chain uses TRBV9 and TRBJ2-1; TRBD2 matches 9 bases. This CDR3 contains 16 residues. V was clipped by 0 bases and J by 4 bases; unmatched bases: 5. CDR1 is SGDLS and CDR2 is YYNGEE in the germline V gene. This CDR3 is CASSVDPSGNYNEQFF. The CDR3, as DNA: TGTGCCAGCAGCGTAGATCCTAGCGGGAATTACAATGAGCAGTTCTTC.

Note on this clone: The sample holds other DNA sequences that translate to the same CDR3. The J gene is TRBJ1-5, the V gene TRBV30; tentatively, D is TRBD1 (6 bases). The V and J ends lost 5 bases and 0 bases respectively, with 8 bases between them. Per the germline V gene, CDR1 is GTSNPN and CDR2 is SVGIG (reference sequence). This CDR3 has 13 residues. CDR3: CAWSDSSNQPQHF. CDR3 nucleotide sequence: TGTGCCTGGTCGGACAGTAGCAATCAGCCCCAGCATTTT.

The chain recombines TRBV5-6 with TRBJ1-4, with a weak D call TRBD1 (6 bases). Germline CDR1 and CDR2: SGHDT and YYEEEE. V lost 2 bases to trimming and J lost 3 bases, with 17 bases between them. The CDR3 length is 17 residues. In nucleotides, the CDR3 is TGTGCCAGCAGCTTTACTGGGGGCGCAGGTCCTAATGAAAAACTGTTTTTT. Encoded protein: CASSFTGGAGPNEKLFF.

The CDR3 DNA sequence: TGTGCCAGCAGCGTAGATGGGCGGAACAATCAGCCCCAGCATTTT. It translates to CASSVDGRNNQPQHF. V and J are TRBV9 and TRBJ1-5; D is unresolved. The CDR3 runs 15 residues. Germline CDR1 SGDLS, CDR2 YYNGEE. Trimming cost V 0 bases and J 3 bases, with 10 bases left between them.

The chain has TRBV6-1 and TRBJ1-6; D gene uncertain. V lost 2 bases and J 10 bases, leaving 21 bases between the germline ends. Per germline, CDR1 MNHNS and CDR2 SASEGT. There are 17 residues in the CDR3. As DNA, the CDR3 is TGTGCCAGCAGTGAATGGTCGGTCAGGAAGAGGCCGTCACCCCTCCACTTT. This encodes CASSEWSVRKRPSPLHF.

The chain has TRBV5-1 and TRBJ2-1; D gene unclear. V lost 0 bases to trimming and J lost 4 bases, with 11 bases between them. The CDR3 has 15 amino acids. The germline CDR1 and CDR2 sequences are SGHRS and YFSETQ. This CDR3 is CASSLGPLFYNEQFF. In DNA form, the CDR3 reads TGCGCCAGCAGCTTGGGACCCCTCTTTTACAATGAGCAGTTCTTC.

J is TRBJ2-3 and V is TRBV5-4, with 8 bases aligning to TRBD2. The CDR3 loop spans 16 amino acids. CDR1 is SGHNT and CDR2 is YYREEE in the germline V gene (reference sequence). Trimming at V came to 0 bases and at J to 6 bases, leaving 9 bases not matched to a gene. CDR3 bases: TGTGCCAGCAGCTTGGGAGCGGGAGTAAATTGGGATACGCAGTATTTT. Amino acids: CASSLGAGVNWDTQYF. Looking up the rest from reference TRBV5-4 and TRBJ2-3 gives the full variable domain: ETGVTQSPTHLIKTRGQQVTLRCSSQSGHNTVSWYQQALGQGPQFIFQYYREEENGRGNFPPRFSGLQFPNYSSELNVNALELDDSALYLCASSLGAGVNWDTQYFGPGTRLTVL.

This clone was detected only once. This chain joins TRBV10-1 and TRBJ2-3, with D possibly TRBD1 on 7 matching bases. This CDR3 spans 12 amino acids. V lost 8 bases to trimming and J lost 5 bases, with 11 bases between them. Germline V gene sequence: CDR1 WNHNN, CDR2 SYGVQD (reference sequence). The CDR3 protein is CASAGGGDTQYF. The CDR3 bases are TGCGCCAGCGCAGGGGGAGGAGATACGCAGTATTTT.

The J gene is TRBJ2-7, the V gene TRBV5-1; 14 bases are shared with TRBD2. From germline, CDR1 is SGHRS and CDR2 YFSETQ. There are 15 residues in the CDR3. The ends lost 4 bases at V and 5 bases at J; junction bases unmatched: 5. CDR3 in amino acids: CASSKGLAGANEQYF. The CDR3 DNA follows: TGCGCCAGCAGCAAGGGACTAGCGGGAGCCAACGAGCAGTACTTC. Looking up the rest from reference TRBV5-1 and TRBJ2-7 gives the full variable domain: KAGVTQTPRYLIKTRGQQVTLSCSPISGHRSVSWYQQTPGQGLQFLFEYFSETQRNKGNFPGRFSGRQFSNSRSEMNVSTLELGDSALYLCASSKGLAGANEQYFGPGTRLTVT.

V usage is TRBV29-1 and J usage is TRBJ2-7, with 7 positions matching TRBD1. V was pared by 6 bases and J by 3 bases, with 20 bases of the junction left unmatched. Germline CDR1 SQVTM, CDR2 ANQGSEA. CDR3 length equals 17 residues. Here the CDR3 DNA reads TGCAGCGTCCTAAGACAGGGATCAGGTTTGGCGAGCTACGAGCAGTACTTC. It codes for CSVLRQGSGLASYEQYF.

The CDR3 DNA reads as TGTGCCAGCAGTAAGACAGGTGATTCACCCCTCCACTTT. Its translation: CASSKTGDSPLHF. The chain is built from TRBV27 and TRBJ1-6, with TRBD1 as a possible D gene (6 bases). The CDR3 runs 13 residues. Germline CDR1 and CDR2: MNHEY and SMNVEV (reference sequence). With 5 bases removed from V and 8 bases from J, the gap between germline ends came to 10 bases.

Note on this clone: The identical CDR3 is also encoded by other nucleotide sequences in the sample. The J gene is TRBJ2-3, the V gene TRBV18; D remains ambiguous. CDR3 length: 13 residues. V was clipped by 3 bases and J by 5 bases, with 9 bases between them. Looked up from germline, CDR1 is KGHSH and CDR2 is LQKENI. The CDR3, as DNA: TGTGCCAGCTCACCTTCAGGCCTAGATACGCAGTATTTT. This encodes CASSPSGLDTQYF.

The chain couples TRBV11-3 to TRBJ2-3, with 7 bases matching TRBD2. V was clipped by 1 base and J by 2 bases; unmatched bases: 6. Germline loops: CDR1 SGHNT, CDR2 YENEEA. This CDR3 comprises 16 residues. CDR3 nucleotides: TGTGCCAGCAGCTTAGGTGGCGGGAGTCTCACAGATACGCAGTATTTT. Residues: CASSLGGGSLTDTQYF. Looking up the rest from reference TRBV11-3 and TRBJ2-3 gives the full variable domain: EAGVVQSPRYKIIEKKQPVAFWCNPISGHNTLYWYLQNLGQGPELLIRYENEEAVDDSQLPKDRFSAERLKGVDSTLKIQPAELGDSAVYLCASSLGGGSLTDTQYFGPGTRLTVL.

This chain uses TRBV6-5 with TRBJ1-4, with D unclear. Germline V gene sequence: CDR1 MNHEY, CDR2 SVGAGI. V dropped 0 bases and J dropped 4 bases, with 9 bases sitting between them. CDR3 size: 15 residues. The CDR3 sequence: CASSYSGGLNEKLFF. The CDR3 DNA sequence: TGTGCCAGCAGTTACTCGGGAGGGCTTAATGAAAAACTGTTTTTT.

The chain is built from TRBV18 and TRBJ2-3; 10 bases map to TRBD2. The CDR3 totals 17 residues. V shed 4 bases, J shed 2 bases, and the junction held 9 bases outside the gene matches. Looked up from germline, CDR1 is KGHSH and CDR2 is LQKENI. The CDR3 sequence: CASSRLWTSGNTDTQYF. CDR3 in DNA: TGTGCCAGCTCACGACTCTGGACTAGCGGTAACACAGATACGCAGTATTTT.